In this sample, the clone carrying this T cell receptor beta chain turned up a few times. Antigen unknown. The PCR made use of 60 Vbeta and 13 Jbeta primers. Repertoires were generated with immunoSEQ multiplex PCR, while TCRdb's copy carries only in-frame clones and drops some. The profile shows about 130,000 clones, 84% of them singletons. These data belong to a study of cytomegalovirus exposure and HLA in healthy donors. Per germline, CDR1 SGHRS and CDR2 YFSETQ. The CDR3 sequence is 15 residues long. V shed 4 bases, J shed 5 bases, and the junction held 7 bases outside the gene matches. Study observations and caveats: The Asian-associated ancestry cluster reportedly had fewer N-insertions than the approximately 670-donor mean in a later analysis.

The sample comprised PBMCs. The TCR comes from a young woman in good health and CMV-seropositive. The rearrangement uses TRBV5-1 and TRBJ2-3; the match to TRBD2 covers 10 bases. This CDR3 is CASSTLAGGGDTQYF. The CDR3 region has the DNA TGCGCCAGCAGCACCTTAGCGGGGGGAGGAGATACGCAGTATTTT.